The 15 T cell receptor beta chains given below trace back to one sample, sequenced in a study of T cell repertoires in aging, cancer and after chemotherapy. Amplification of TCR beta used genomic DNA extracted from peripheral blood. A mixed TRB-A/B primer pool amplified rearranged TRB by multiplex touch-down PCR. Each CDR3 protein gets one entry after TCRdb re-called the multiplex PCR reads with MiXCR. The sample lists 4,000 to 5,500 distinct CDR3 sequences; about 38% were seen once. Sequencing used blood. Source of these receptors: a human donor with a blood cancer.

The J gene is TRBJ2-1, the V gene TRBV10-3; 7 bases are shared with TRBD2. The CDR3 runs to 13 residues. Trimming at V came to 4 bases and at J to 6 bases, leaving 3 bases not matched to a gene. Per germline, CDR1 ENHRY and CDR2 SYGVKD. The CDR3 DNA sequence: TGTGCCATCAGTGGGTGGGGGGGCAATGAGCAGTTCTTC. Translation: CAISGWGGNEQFF.

V is TRBV19 and J is TRBJ1-5; D is possibly TRBD1 (5 bases). Trimming stripped 5 bases from V and 0 bases from J, with 23 bases between. The CDR3 is 19 amino acids. CDR1 is LNHDA, CDR2 SQIVND, per germline (reference sequence). In nucleotides, the CDR3 is TGTGCCAGTAGTCTCAAAAGCGGGGGAATCGGGGGTAGCAATCAGCCCCAGCATTTT. Amino acids: CASSLKSGGIGGSNQPQHF.

This clonotype was seen a handful of times. The chain recombines TRBV6-5 with TRBJ2-2, with D maybe TRBD2 (6 bases). Germline CDR1 MNHEY, CDR2 SVGAGI. Trimming cost V 0 bases and J 4 bases, with 12 bases left between them. This CDR3 spans 16 amino acids. Here the CDR3 reads CASSYSAGEVTGELFF. The CDR3 coding sequence is TGTGCCAGCAGTTACTCAGCCGGGGAGGTCACCGGGGAGCTGTTTTTT.

The table lists this clonotype with a few counts. The rearrangement joins TRBV12-3 or TRBV12-4 to TRBJ1-1; 9 bases fit TRBD1. The CDR3 spans 15 residues. V shed 6 bases and J 4 bases; nucleotides not matched to a gene: 9. DNA of the CDR3: TGTGCCAGCAGCCATGGACAGGGGATCTCCACTGAAGCTTTCTTT. Translated: CASSHGQGISTEAFF.

This clonotype was detected once. The chain couples TRBV6-6 to TRBJ2-5; 12 bases line up with TRBD1. There are 14 residues in the CDR3. J was trimmed by 5 bases and V by 5 bases; bases with no gene match: 3. Germline values: CDR1 MNHNY, CDR2 SVGAGI (reference sequence). CDR3 nucleotide sequence: TGTGCCAGCAGTGGGACAGGGGGCGCGGAGACCCAGTACTTC. It yields the protein CASSGTGGAETQYF.

This clonotype was picked up a small number of times. The V call is TRBV19, the J call TRBJ2-1, with TRBD1 as a possible D gene (5 bases). V lost 5 bases and J lost 2, with 10 bases in between. CDR3 length equals 14 residues. Per the germline V gene, CDR1 is LNHDA and CDR2 is SQIVND (reference sequence). CDR3 sequence reads: CASSGAGAYNEQFF. The CDR3, as DNA: TGTGCCAGTAGTGGGGCTGGCGCCTACAATGAGCAGTTCTTC.

This clonotype is labeled as medium-sized (0.01 to 0.1%). The V call is TRBV7-6, the J call TRBJ1-3, with 7 nucleotides matching TRBD1. The CDR3 covers 15 residues. Germline CDR1 and CDR2: SGHVS and FNYEAQ. J gave up 2 bases and V 7 bases, and 8 bases lay outside the gene matches. CDR3 coding DNA: TGTGCCAGCACCAAAGACAGGGCCCCTGGAAACACCATATATTTT. This translates into CASTKDRAPGNTIYF. The variable domain in full, completed from reference TRBV7-6 and TRBJ1-3, reads GAGVSQSPRYKVTKRGQDVALRCDPISGHVSLYWYRQALGQGPEFLTYFNYEAQQDKSGLPNDRFSAERPEGSISTLTIQRTEQRDSAMYRCASTKDRAPGNTIYFGEGSWLTVV.

As regards this clonotype: A much larger clonotype is one base distant, so this may be a read error. This chain uses TRBV6-6 with TRBJ2-2; D unresolved. The CDR3 has 16 amino acids. Trimming pared 9 bases from V and 2 bases from J, leaving 19 bases between. Germline values: CDR1 MNHNY, CDR2 SVGAGI (reference sequence). The CDR3 DNA is TGTGCCAGAACCGCAACGAGGCCGACCAACACCGGGGAGCTGTTTTTT. Translation: CARTATRPTNTGELFF.

V is TRBV27 and J is TRBJ1-3, with D unclear. This CDR3 contains 14 residues. V lost 6 bases and J 0 bases, leaving 9 bases between the germline ends. Germline V gives CDR1 MNHEY, CDR2 SMNVEV (reference sequence). CDR3 residues: CASSVGASGNTIYF. Here the CDR3 DNA reads TGTGCCAGCAGCGTGGGAGCCTCTGGAAACACCATATATTTT.

This chain uses TRBV15 with TRBJ2-7, with 8 bases fitting TRBD1. V shed 5 bases, J shed 4 bases, and the junction held 13 bases outside the gene matches. The length of the CDR3 is 16 residues. Germline V gene data show CDR1 as LNHNV and CDR2 as YYDKDF (reference sequence). CDR3 nucleotide sequence: TGTGCCACCAGCGGCACCCAGGGGGCGCGGCCTTACGAGCAGTACGTC. This translates into CATSGTQGARPYEQYV.

By sample fraction, this clonotype is medium-sized (0.01 to 0.1%). The V call is TRBV5-4, the J call TRBJ2-7; D uncertain. This CDR3 has 15 amino acids. The V gene's germline CDR1 is SGHNT and CDR2 YYREEE (reference sequence). The germline V and J ends were trimmed by 0 bases and 2 bases, with 12 bases remaining between them. The CDR3 nucleotides are TGTGCCAGCAGCTTGGACGGTGGGCACCCCTACGAGCAGTACTTC. Protein product: CASSLDGGHPYEQYF.

A few counts support this clonotype. One junction end disagrees with the germline gene, perhaps due to a read error. The chain combines TRBV6-5 with TRBJ2-2; no reliable D call. This CDR3 comprises 16 residues. The germline V gene has CDR1 MNHEY and CDR2 SVGAGI. The CDR3 DNA follows: TGTGCCATCAGTGTGCGACGAGATATGAACACCGGGGAGCTGTTTTTT. Translation gives CAISVRRDMNTGELFF.

V usage is TRBV12-3 or TRBV12-4 and J usage is TRBJ1-6; TRBD1 matches at 7 bases. V was pared by 5 bases and J by 8 bases, with 12 bases of the junction left unmatched. This CDR3 is built from 16 residues. The CDR3: CASSTPWTGTDSPLHF. The CDR3 coding sequence is TGTGCCAGCAGTACCCCCTGGACAGGTACGGATTCACCCCTCCACTTT.

This rearrangement joins TRBV29-1 to TRBJ1-1; D perhaps matches TRBD1 (5 bases). The germline gives CDR1 SQVTM, CDR2 ANQGSEA. V was shortened by 4 bases and J by 6 bases, with 6 bases between the two germline ends. The CDR3 runs 10 residues. CDR3 sequence reads: CSVGGAEAFF. The DNA for the CDR3 is TGCAGCGTTGGGGGGGCTGAAGCTTTCTTT.

The chain employs TRBV4-1 and TRBJ1-2; D gene uncertain. Trimming cost V 4 bases and J 7 bases, with 16 bases left between them. This CDR3 spans 14 amino acids. The germline CDR1 and CDR2 sequences are MGHRA and YSYEKL. The CDR3 nucleotides are TGCGCCAGCAGCCCCACCACAGACACATTTGGCTACACCTTC. This sequence encodes CASSPTTDTFGYTF.